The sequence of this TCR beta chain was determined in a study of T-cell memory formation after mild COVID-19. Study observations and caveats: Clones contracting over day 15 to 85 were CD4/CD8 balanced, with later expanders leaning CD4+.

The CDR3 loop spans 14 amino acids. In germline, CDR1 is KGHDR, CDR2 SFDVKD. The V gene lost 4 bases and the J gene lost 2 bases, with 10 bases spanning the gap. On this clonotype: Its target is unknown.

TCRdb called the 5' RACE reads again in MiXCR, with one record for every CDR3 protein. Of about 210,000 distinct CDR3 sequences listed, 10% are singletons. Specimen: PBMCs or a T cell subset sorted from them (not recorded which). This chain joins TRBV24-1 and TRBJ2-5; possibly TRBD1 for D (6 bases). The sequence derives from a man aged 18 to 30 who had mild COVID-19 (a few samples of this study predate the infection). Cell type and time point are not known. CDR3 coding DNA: TGTGCCACCAGTGACAGGACAGAGCAAGAGACCCAGTACTTC. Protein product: CATSDRTEQETQYF.